This is a list of T cell receptor beta chains from one sample in a study of T cells in Graves' hyperthyroidism and ophthalmopathy. Each CDR3 protein is one row after TCRdb ran MiXCR on the multiplex PCR reads. The table has about 740,000 distinct CDR3 sequences, 12% to 15% seen once. The sequenced sample consisted of blood. These receptors originate from a woman younger than 35 with Graves' hyperthyroidism. Both conserved end residues are part of each CDR3. D genes are given only for firm matches. The size field is filled for only some rows; it gives once, few, many or a size class.

TRBJ2-1 TRBD2 TRBV11-2 many 16 CASSWELAGGHNEQFF TGTGCCAGCAGCTGGGAGCTAGCGGGAGGCCACAATGAGCAGTTCTTC
TRBJ1-5 - TRBV2 many 12 CASAKGGQPQHF TGTGCCAGCGCTAAGGGAGGTCAGCCCCAGCATTTT
TRBJ2-1 TRBD2 TRBV7-3 many 14 CASSPRTSGDEQFF TGTGCCAGCAGCCCCCGGACTAGCGGAGATGAGCAGTTCTTC
TRBJ2-5 TRBD1 TRBV27 many 18 CASSLSQGQGSLQETQYF TGTGCCAGCAGTTTATCCCAGGGACAGGGGTCACTCCAAGAGACCCAGTACTTC
TRBJ1-5 - TRBV20-1 - 14 CSARFPTTGWLQHF TGCAGTGCTAGATTCCCCACTACAGGGTGGCTCCAGCATTTT
TRBJ1-2 - TRBV2 - 15 CASSYQTSGFYGYTF TGTGCCAGCAGCTATCAGACAAGCGGTTTCTATGGCTACACCTTC
TRBJ2-7 TRBD2 TRBV15 few 17 CATSRVLPLAGVNEQYF TGTGCCACCAGCAGAGTCCTCCCTCTAGCGGGAGTCAACGAGCAGTACTTC
TRBJ2-2 - TRBV27 - 13 CASSPLRDGELFF TGTGCCAGCAGCCCCCTCCGGGACGGGGAGCTGTTTTTT
TRBJ1-4 TRBD1 TRBV24-1 few 15 CATSENGQGREKLFF TGTGCCACCAGTGAGAACGGACAGGGAAGAGAAAAACTGTTTTTT
TRBJ2-7 TRBD1 TRBV12-3/TRBV12-4 few 13 CASSMTGPYEQYF TGTGCCAGCAGTATGACAGGGCCCTACGAGCAGTACTTC
TRBJ2-7 - TRBV5-8 - 15 CASRLGFGTAYEQYF TGTGCCAGCAGGTTGGGGTTTGGGACCGCCTACGAGCAGTACTTC
TRBJ1-6 - TRBV7-9 few 15 CASSVPGRDNSPLHF TGTGCCAGCAGCGTCCCGGGACGGGATAATTCACCCCTCCACTTT